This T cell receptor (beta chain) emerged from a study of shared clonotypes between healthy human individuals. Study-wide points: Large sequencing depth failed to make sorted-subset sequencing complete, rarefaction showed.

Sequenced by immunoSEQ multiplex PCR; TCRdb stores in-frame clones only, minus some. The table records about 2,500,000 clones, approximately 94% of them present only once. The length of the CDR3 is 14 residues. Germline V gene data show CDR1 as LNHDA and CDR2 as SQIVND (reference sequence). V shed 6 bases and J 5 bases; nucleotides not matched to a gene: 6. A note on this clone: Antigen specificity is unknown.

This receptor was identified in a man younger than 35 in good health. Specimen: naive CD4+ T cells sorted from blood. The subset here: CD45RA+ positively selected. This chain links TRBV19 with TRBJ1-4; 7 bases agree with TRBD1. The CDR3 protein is CASSSQGKNEKLFF. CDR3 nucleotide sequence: TGTGCCAGTAGCTCACAGGGGAAAAATGAAAAACTGTTTTTT.